These T cell receptor beta chains were read from a single sample in a study of T-cell reconstitution after alpha-beta-depleted transplantation in children. TCRdb recomputed calls from the PCR reads with MiXCR, one row per CDR3 protein. The sample includes around 400,000 distinct CDR3 sequences, roughly 11% of them seen just once. The sequencing used PBMCs from the stem cell graft donor, collected from the stem cell graft. These receptors came from a human donor who donated a stem cell graft to a child with acute myeloid leukemia. Both conserved end residues are part of each CDR3. D genes are given only for firm matches. Not every row has a clone size; where given, it reads once, few, many or a size class.

TRBJ2-7 | few | - | TRBV20-1 | TGCAGTGCTACCAGGGACTCCTACGAGCAGTACTTC | CSATRDSYEQYF
TRBJ2-7 | many | - | TRBV3-1 | TGTGCCAGCAGCCAAGACGTCGAGCAGTACTTC | CASSQDVEQYF
TRBJ2-7 | - | TRBD2 | TRBV14 | TGTGCCAGCAGCCTGGGAGGGAGCCGGTACGAGCAGTACTTC | CASSLGGSRYEQYF
TRBJ2-3 | - | - | TRBV10-3 | TGTGCCACGAGCGGCACAGATACGCAGTATTTT | CATSGTDTQYF
TRBJ1-1 | few | - | TRBV21-1 | TGTGCCAGCAGCCCAGTACGGGTACAGGTGCCGAACACTGAAGCTTTCTTT | CASSPVRVQVPNTEAFF
TRBJ2-2 | many | TRBD2 | TRBV20-1 | TGCAGTGCTAGCCGTAGCGGGGTGAACACCGGGGAGCTGTTTTTT | CSASRSGVNTGELFF
TRBJ2-1 | - | - | TRBV7-2 | TGTGCCAGCAGCTTAGACGACGGGAGACCTAGCAATGAGCAGTTCTTC | CASSLDDGRPSNEQFF
TRBJ2-5 | few | TRBD2 | TRBV5-1 | TGCGCCAGCAGCCCTTCCGGCGGGGGGGCCATGAAGACCCAGTACTTC | CASSPSGGGAMKTQYF
TRBJ2-1 | many | TRBD2 | TRBV20-1 | TGCAGTGCTCCCTCCCGACTAGCGGATTCCTACAATGAGCAGTTCTTC | CSAPSRLADSYNEQFF
TRBJ2-1 | few | - | TRBV10-3 | TGTGCCATCAGTGAGGCCCCCGGTAACAATGAGCAGTTCTTC | CAISEAPGNNEQFF
TRBJ2-1 | - | TRBD2 | TRBV12-3/TRBV12-4 | TGTGCCAGCAACCGTAGCGGGTCGAGCTCCTACAATGAGCAGTTCTTC | CASNRSGSSSYNEQFF
TRBJ1-1 | - | TRBD1 | TRBV5-5 | TGTGCCAGCAGCCCTCTCCAGGGGGCTGATTCCACTGAAGCTTTCTTT | CASSPLQGADSTEAFF
TRBJ2-7 | many | TRBD2 | TRBV7-8 | TGTGCCAGCAGCCGACTAGCGTCCGCCTACGAGCAGTACTTC | CASSRLASAYEQYF
TRBJ1-5 | - | - | TRBV5-6 | TGTGCCAGCAGCCGGGGGGACACCCGCCTTAGCAATCAGCCCCAGCATTTT | CASSRGDTRLSNQPQHF
TRBJ1-1 | - | TRBD1 | TRBV12-3/TRBV12-4 | TGTGCCAGCAGTTTAGCGCTGGGACAGGGCCCGATGAACACTGAAGCTTTCTTT | CASSLALGQGPMNTEAFF
TRBJ1-2 | - | - | TRBV5-1 | TGCGCCAGCAGCTTGATTGCCAGTAAGACAGACCGAGATTATAACTATGGCTACACCTTC | CASSLIASKTDRDYNYGYTF
TRBJ2-2 | - | TRBD2 | TRBV5-4 | TGTGCCAGCAGCTTAAGGACTAGCGCGAACACCGGGGAGCTGTTTTTT | CASSLRTSANTGELFF
TRBJ2-1 | few | - | TRBV5-1 | TGCGCCAGCAGCTCCCCTGGAGGGGGGCTTAATGAGCAGTTCTTC | CASSSPGGGLNEQFF
TRBJ2-3 | - | - | TRBV6-1 | TGTGCCAGCAGGGTACAGGGCCCCGATACGCAGTATTTT | CASRVQGPDTQYF
TRBJ1-1 | few | - | TRBV5-1 | TGCGCCAGCAGCTTGTCGGGGGGGGCGGCTGAAGCTTTCTTT | CASSLSGGAAEAFF
TRBJ1-6 | many | - | TRBV7-9 | TGTGCCAGCAGCTTAGAGGGGAATTCACCCCTCCACTTT | CASSLEGNSPLHF
TRBJ2-5 | - | - | TRBV15 | TGTGCCACCAGCAGAAGTAGAACTAGCCAAGAGACCCAGTACTTC | CATSRSRTSQETQYF
TRBJ2-3 | few | - | TRBV20-1 | TGCAGTGCTAGACCCCAGGGCCCTAGCACAGATACGCAGTATTTT | CSARPQGPSTDTQYF
TRBJ1-2 | many | TRBD1 | TRBV7-6 | TGTGCCAGCAGCCTCGGGACAGGGGGAGGCTACACCTTC | CASSLGTGGGYTF
TRBJ2-2 | - | TRBD2 | TRBV6-1 | TGTGCCAGCAAGCTAGCGGGGTCCTACACCGGGGAGCTGTTTTTT | CASKLAGSYTGELFF
TRBJ2-1 | - | - | TRBV5-1 | TGCGCCAGCGGTGGTCCCTCTTCCTACAATGAGCAGTTCTTC | CASGGPSSYNEQFF
TRBJ2-1 | many | - | TRBV9 | TGTGCCAGCAGCGAGGGGAGTGGGGGTGAGCAGTTCTTC | CASSEGSGGEQFF
TRBJ1-1 | many | - | TRBV7-9 | TGTGCCAGCAGCTCTCCCCCGGGACACCTCAACACTGAAGCTTTCTTT | CASSSPPGHLNTEAFF
TRBJ2-7 | - | - | TRBV5-6 | TGTGCCAGCAGCTTGGGGGACTTGCCCTACGAGCAGTACTTC | CASSLGDLPYEQYF
TRBJ1-5 | - | TRBD1 | TRBV27 | TGTGCCAGCAGTTTATCGTTCAGGGGGCCTAGCAATCAGCCCCAGCATTTT | CASSLSFRGPSNQPQHF
TRBJ2-5 | many | - | TRBV5-1 | TGCGCCAGCAGCTTCCAAGAGACCCAGTACTTC | CASSFQETQYF
TRBJ1-5 | few | - | TRBV12-5 | TGTGCTAGTGGTTTAGGGGGGGCTGTTCAGCCCCAGCATTTT | CASGLGGAVQPQHF
TRBJ2-1 | - | TRBD2 | TRBV6-5 | TGTGCCAGCAGTTGGAGAGCGGGGGGGCCAAATGAGCAGTTCTTC | CASSWRAGGPNEQFF
TRBJ2-1 | - | TRBD2 | TRBV6-1 | TGTGCCAGCAGCCGTTCCCCCAGCGGGGCCAGGACCTATGAGCAGTTCTTC | CASSRSPSGARTYEQFF